Listed below are T cell receptor beta chains from one sample, sequenced in a study of tumour-infiltrating T cells in Burkitt lymphoma. Libraries were prepared by immunoSEQ multiplex PCR; TCRdb keeps only in-frame clonotypes and omits some of them. This sample has over 900 clones, with almost 85% found just once. Sequenced: tumor tissue. These receptors were collected from a human donor with Burkitt lymphoma. Some clones in this sample may be carry-over from other donors' samples. The CDR3 runs from the conserved cysteine through the conserved F or W.

v_call	j_call	cdr3_aa
TRBV2	TRBJ2-7	CASSEASWQGYEQYF
TRBV9	TRBJ2-7	CASSGAGNSYEQYF
TRBV27	TRBJ1-2	CASSFWGQGGDFTF
TRBV9	TRBJ2-3	CASSVSTGGPDTQYF
TRBV5-4	TRBJ1-1	CASSLGGEELNTEAFF
TRBV6-5	TRBJ2-2	CASRSPRSGELFF
TRBV28	TRBJ2-1	CASSFEGLAKQSSYNEQFF
TRBV7-9	TRBJ2-1	CASSALSQGGNEQFF
TRBV5-4	TRBJ2-7	CASSYEASGSPYEQYF
TRBV5-4	TRBJ2-7	CASTPSGGADYEQYF
TRBV6-5	TRBJ1-3	CASGGYGNTIYF
TRBV14	TRBJ1-3	CASSQVDGAGNTIYF
TRBV4-2	TRBJ2-7	CASSQQRTGTYEQYF
TRBV14	TRBJ2-1	CASSQGLAGGYNEQFF
TRBV6-6	TRBJ2-7	CASSYVPDGAHEQYF
TRBV28	TRBJ2-2	CASSPYAGGTGELFF
TRBV6-1	TRBJ2-5	CASSERWQGRGTQYF
TRBV18	TRBJ2-3	CASSPSGNPTDTQYF
TRBV6-5	TRBJ2-2	CATTGNTGELFF
TRBV15	TRBJ1-5	CATSRDLREMTLNQPQHF
TRBV9	TRBJ1-3	CASSVDPGSGNTIYF
TRBV28	TRBJ2-7	CASSPSGAGEAEQYF
TRBV6-6	TRBJ2-7	CASSPAYEQYF
TRBV15	TRBJ2-5	CATSRLAGETQYF
TRBV28	TRBJ2-1	CASSLSRLAGGGNEQFF
TRBV15	TRBJ1-3	CATSMGHLGNTIYF
TRBV12-2	TRBJ2-6	CASRTWVLHTSRANVLTF
TRBV7-3	TRBJ2-5	CASSLVAGSETQYF